Listed below are T cell receptor beta chains from one sample, sequenced in a study of blood T cell repertoires in COVID-19. Repertoires were generated with immunoSEQ multiplex PCR, while TCRdb's copy carries only in-frame clones and drops some. Altogether under 200,000 clones are present, roughly 90% being singletons, with the ten largest covering over 3.5%. The sequenced sample consisted of peripheral blood. The receptors were sampled from a woman aged 55 to 70 who had recovered from COVID-19. CDR3s include the opening cysteine and the closing phenylalanine or tryptophan. Each record gives: V gene, clone size, J gene, D gene, CDR3 protein, CDR3 DNA. The D gene is left open where the match is weak. Not all rows give a size; the values are once, few, many and, for expanded clones, a class.

V: TRBV7-8
size: few
J: TRBJ2-1
D: NA
CDR3: CASSLVGGLEEQFF
DNA: TGTGCCAGCAGCTTAGTGGGGGGGCTAGAAGAGCAGTTCTTC

V: TRBV7-6
size: NA
J: TRBJ1-4
D: TRBD1
CDR3: CASSLLGGASEKLFF
DNA: TGTGCCAGCAGCTTATTAGGGGGCGCGAGTGAAAAACTGTTTTTT

V: TRBV5-6
size: NA
J: TRBJ2-1
D: NA
CDR3: CASSFPTGYNEQFF
DNA: TGTGCCAGCAGCTTCCCAACAGGATACAATGAGCAGTTCTTC

V: TRBV5-1
size: NA
J: TRBJ2-3
D: NA
CDR3: CASSLERQLGTQYF
DNA: TGCGCCAGCAGCTTGGAGAGACAGCTTGGTACGCAGTATTTT

V: TRBV13
size: NA
J: TRBJ1-6
D: NA
CDR3: CASSWRGTVNSPLHF
DNA: TGTGCCAGCAGCTGGCGCGGGACGGTTAATTCACCCCTCCACTTT

V: TRBV29-1
size: NA
J: TRBJ2-3
D: TRBD2
CDR3: CSVDLRGGPFSTDTQYF
DNA: TGCAGCGTTGATTTGCGGGGGGGCCCTTTCTCTACAGATACGCAGTATTTT

V: TRBV14
size: NA
J: TRBJ1-5
D: NA
CDR3: CASSQRTVSSNQPQHF
DNA: TGTGCCAGCAGCCAAAGGACAGTCAGTAGCAATCAGCCCCAGCATTTT

V: TRBV6-5
size: NA
J: TRBJ2-2
D: TRBD1
CDR3: CASSYSRTGVVGELFF
DNA: TGTGCCAGCAGTTACTCCCGGACAGGGGTCGTCGGGGAGCTGTTTTTT

V: TRBV12-3/TRBV12-4
size: NA
J: TRBJ1-4
D: TRBD1
CDR3: CASRTGVGEKLFF
DNA: TGTGCCAGCAGAACAGGGGTGGGTGAAAAACTGTTTTTT

V: TRBV15
size: once
J: TRBJ1-1
D: TRBD1
CDR3: CATSRDRGSNTEAFF
DNA: TGTGCCACCAGCAGGGACAGGGGGTCGAACACTGAAGCTTTCTTT

V: TRBV28
size: NA
J: TRBJ2-7
D: TRBD1
CDR3: CASGQGYEQYF
DNA: TGTGCCAGCGGACAGGGCTACGAGCAGTACTTC

V: TRBV6-6
size: NA
J: TRBJ2-7
D: NA
CDR3: CATSVQGISYEQYF
DNA: TGTGCCACCAGCGTCCAGGGAATTTCCTACGAGCAGTACTTC

V: TRBV4-2
size: NA
J: TRBJ2-1
D: TRBD1
CDR3: CASSQDRAGGFNEQFF
DNA: TGTGCCAGCAGCCAAGATCGGGCAGGGGGCTTTAATGAGCAGTTCTTC

V: TRBV4-1
size: many
J: TRBJ1-2
D: NA
CDR3: CASSHPRGGDGGYTF
DNA: TGCGCCAGCAGCCACCCTCGGGGAGGGGATGGTGGCTACACCTTC

V: TRBV28
size: once
J: TRBJ1-1
D: NA
CDR3: CATLVGNTEAFF
DNA: TGTGCCACCCTGGTCGGGAATACTGAAGCTTTCTTT

V: TRBV12-3/TRBV12-4
size: once
J: TRBJ1-1
D: TRBD1
CDR3: CASSLTGYTEAFF
DNA: TGTGCCAGCAGCTTGACAGGGTACACTGAAGCTTTCTTT

V: TRBV5-1
size: NA
J: TRBJ1-6
D: NA
CDR3: CASRVQDNSPLHF
DNA: TGCGCCAGCAGGGTACAGGATAATTCACCCCTCCACTTT

V: TRBV28
size: few
J: TRBJ1-5
D: NA
CDR3: CASSLNGGYQPQHF
DNA: TGTGCCAGCAGTTTAAACGGCGGGTATCAGCCCCAGCATTTT